These 6 T cell receptor beta chains were all obtained from the same sample, sequenced in a study of cytomegalovirus exposure and HLA in healthy donors. The primer mix had 60 Vbeta and 13 Jbeta primers. Method: immunoSEQ multiplex PCR; TCRdb's copy keeps in-frame clones and lacks some. The table lists 75,000 to 100,000 clones, about four fifths of them singletons. The source material was PBMCs. These TCRs come from a young man in good health and CMV-seronegative.

The chain links TRBV13 to TRBJ2-7; no firm D call. V lost 0 bases, J lost 1 base, and 10 bases lay in between. This CDR3 is built from 15 residues. Germline CDR1 PRHDT, CDR2 FYEKMQ (reference sequence). CDR3 loop: CASSLGRPRSYEQYF. The CDR3 DNA is TGTGCCAGCAGCTTAGGCCGTCCGCGATCCTACGAGCAGTACTTC.

The chain links TRBV5-1 to TRBJ2-5, with 12 bases that match TRBD1. After removal of 4 bases from V and 3 bases from J, the junction contained 4 bases not matched to a gene. The CDR3 contains 15 residues. The germline CDR1 and CDR2 sequences are SGHRS and YFSETQ. The CDR3 region is CASSRGTGGEETQYF. The CDR3 DNA sequence: TGCGCCAGCAGCAGGGGGACAGGGGGCGAAGAGACCCAGTACTTC.

The chain uses TRBV6-5 and TRBJ2-5, with 7 bases lining up with TRBD1. The J call may be faulty, since TRBJ2-7 better matches the DNA end. CDR3 length: 14 amino acids. Germline values: CDR1 MNHEY, CDR2 SVGAGI. The CDR3 sequence: CASSWDRSSYEQYF. The CDR3 DNA sequence: TGTGCCAGCAGTTGGGACAGAAGCTCCTACGAGCAGTACTTC.

The V and J genes are TRBV4-3 and TRBJ2-6; the match to TRBD2 covers 14 bases. The CDR3 totals 20 residues. V shed 5 bases and J 0 bases; nucleotides not matched to a gene: 9. Germline V lookup: CDR1 LGHNA, CDR2 YSLEER. The CDR3 is CASSSRLAGGSSSGANVLTF. DNA of the CDR3: TGCGCCAGCAGCTCCAGACTAGCGGGGGGGTCGAGCTCTGGGGCCAACGTCCTGACTTTC.

The V and J genes are TRBV10-1 and TRBJ1-3; D uncertain. V lost 3 bases and J 4 bases, leaving 13 bases between the germline ends. Germline V gene lookup returns CDR1 WNHNN and CDR2 SYGVQD (reference sequence). The CDR3 length is 15 residues. The CDR3 nucleotides read TGCGCCAGCAGTGACCCCCGCCGAGAAGGAAACACCATATATTTT. This encodes CASSDPRREGNTIYF.

The J gene is TRBJ2-2, the V gene TRBV7-2, with D possibly being TRBD2 (6 bases). V lost 4 bases and J lost 7, with 13 bases in between. The CDR3 sequence is 14 residues long. CDR1 and CDR2 (germline): SGHTA, FQGNSA. The CDR3 here is CASSSRPGGGELFF. CDR3 nucleotide sequence: TGTGCCAGCAGCTCCAGACCCGGGGGCGGGGAGCTGTTTTTT.